The clone carrying this TCR beta chain was seen once. This sample also contains other DNA sequences that code for the same CDR3. This specimen belongs to a study of shared clonotypes between healthy human individuals. The assay was immunoSEQ multiplex PCR, and TCRdb's table has in-frame clones only and misses some. Among roughly 2 million clones, about 95% were seen once, and the ten largest hold about 1.1%. It was CD45RO-negative cells, positively selected for CCR7, that made up naive CD8 cells, with terminally differentiated effector memory CD45RA+ cells excluded. This CDR3 spans 15 amino acids. The V and J ends lost 2 bases and 0 bases respectively, with 8 bases between them. The germline CDR1 and CDR2 sequences are WSHSY and SAAADI.

This clonotype was sampled from a man between 18 and 29 years old in good health. The sample taken for sequencing was naive CD8+ T cells sorted from blood. V is TRBV10-2 and J is TRBJ1-5; the D gene is possibly TRBD1 (5 bases). CDR3 loop: CASSEGTVSNQPQHF. CDR3 nucleotides: TGCGCCAGCAGTGAGGGGACGGTTAGCAATCAGCCCCAGCATTTT.